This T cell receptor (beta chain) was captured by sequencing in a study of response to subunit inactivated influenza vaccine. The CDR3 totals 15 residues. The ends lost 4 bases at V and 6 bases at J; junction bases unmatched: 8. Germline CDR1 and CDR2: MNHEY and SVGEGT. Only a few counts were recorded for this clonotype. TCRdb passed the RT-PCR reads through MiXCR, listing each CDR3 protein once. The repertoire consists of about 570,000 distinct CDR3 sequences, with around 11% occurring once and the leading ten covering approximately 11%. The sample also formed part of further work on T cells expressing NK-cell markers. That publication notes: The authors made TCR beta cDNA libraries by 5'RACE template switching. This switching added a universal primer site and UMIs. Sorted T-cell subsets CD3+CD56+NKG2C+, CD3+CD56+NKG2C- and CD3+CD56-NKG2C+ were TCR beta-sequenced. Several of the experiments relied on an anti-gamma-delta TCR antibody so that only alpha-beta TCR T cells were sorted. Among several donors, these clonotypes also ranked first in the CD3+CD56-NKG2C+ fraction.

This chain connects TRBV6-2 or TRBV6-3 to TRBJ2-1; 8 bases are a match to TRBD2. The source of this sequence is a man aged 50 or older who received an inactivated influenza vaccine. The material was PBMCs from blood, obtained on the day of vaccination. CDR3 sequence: CASSSAGVVGNEQFF. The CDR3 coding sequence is TGTGCCAGCAGTTCAGCGGGAGTAGTCGGCAATGAGCAGTTCTTC.